These T cell receptor beta chains were read from a single sample in a study of blood T cell repertoires in COVID-19. Profiled with immunoSEQ multiplex PCR; TCRdb holds only in-frame clones, not every one. The sample shows around 260,000 clones, less than 90% of them seen only once. Sequenced: peripheral blood. Receptors were obtained from a man aged 55 to 70 with acute or convalescent COVID-19. CDR3s leave out the opening cysteine and the closing phenylalanine or tryptophan. Fields, in order: CDR3 length, J gene, V gene, CDR3 protein.

11	TRBJ2-1	TRBV29-1	SVDRQVTKEQF
11	TRBJ2-5	TRBV2	ASNHQYQETQY
13	TRBJ2-3	TRBV19	ASSGGRAGTDTQY
12	TRBJ2-2	TRBV7-6	ASSLDTGAGELF
12	TRBJ1-2	TRBV10-3	AISGQDRAYGYT
13	TRBJ2-7	TRBV7-7	ASSSGLAGAYEQY
12	TRBJ1-6	TRBV6-5	ASSRGGRDSPLH
14	TRBJ2-7	TRBV4-3	ASSQDFLAGEDEQY
11	TRBJ1-1	TRBV12-3/TRBV12-4	ASTGTGNTEAF
12	TRBJ1-2	TRBV4-1	ASSQVSVYYGYT
11	TRBJ1-2	TRBV5-6	ASSLARNYGYT
14	TRBJ2-7	TRBV4-1	ASSQLTGSSSHEQY
13	TRBJ2-7	TRBV7-2	ASSLGGGGSYEQY
14	TRBJ1-6	TRBV4-3	ASSHGGGRQASPLH
13	TRBJ1-1	TRBV28	ASSKDREANTEAF
13	TRBJ2-3	TRBV27	ASSSRPTGADTQY
12	TRBJ1-4	TRBV7-9	ASSQGQGYEKLF
15	TRBJ2-3	TRBV9	ASSQTAGTSGTDTQY
19	TRBJ2-2	TRBV28	ASSALVNLQGRARNTGELF
16	TRBJ1-6	TRBV6-1	ASSDRDRRISYNSPLH
12	TRBJ2-7	TRBV27	ASRSSRSSYEQY
14	TRBJ2-7	TRBV21-1	ASSYPLAGVDDEQY
16	TRBJ2-2	TRBV4-3	ASSQDELAGGNTGELF
14	TRBJ1-4	TRBV13	ASSLGFGGGNEKLF
13	TRBJ1-2	TRBV6-1	ASSEWLDPFYGYT
13	TRBJ2-2	TRBV10-3	AISLTSGKTGELF
12	TRBJ1-4	TRBV28	ASSDRGRDEKLF
12	TRBJ2-3	TRBV5-1	ASSIDRDTDTQY
10	TRBJ2-3	TRBV10-1	ASTHRGWGQY
13	TRBJ2-7	TRBV10-2	ASNWEGQGRYEQY
12	TRBJ1-1	TRBV15	ATSRAGQNTEAF
11	TRBJ1-2	TRBV2	ASSEDPLYGYT
13	TRBJ2-6	TRBV19	ASSSRGSGANVLT
16	TRBJ2-3	TRBV28	ASSLSQRLAGGTDTQY
16	TRBJ1-1	TRBV24-1	ATPLSVSDGGLNTEAF